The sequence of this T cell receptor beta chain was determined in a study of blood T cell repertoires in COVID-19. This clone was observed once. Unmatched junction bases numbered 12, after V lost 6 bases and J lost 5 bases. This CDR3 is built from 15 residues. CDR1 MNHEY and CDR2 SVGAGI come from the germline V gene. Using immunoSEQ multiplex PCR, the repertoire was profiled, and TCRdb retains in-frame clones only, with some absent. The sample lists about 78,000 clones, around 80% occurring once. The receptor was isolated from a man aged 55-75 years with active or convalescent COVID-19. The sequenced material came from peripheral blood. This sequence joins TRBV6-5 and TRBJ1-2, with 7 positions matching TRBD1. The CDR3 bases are TGTGCCAGCAGCCAAAAACCGACAGGGAGTTATGGCTACACCTTC. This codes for CASSQKPTGSYGYTF.